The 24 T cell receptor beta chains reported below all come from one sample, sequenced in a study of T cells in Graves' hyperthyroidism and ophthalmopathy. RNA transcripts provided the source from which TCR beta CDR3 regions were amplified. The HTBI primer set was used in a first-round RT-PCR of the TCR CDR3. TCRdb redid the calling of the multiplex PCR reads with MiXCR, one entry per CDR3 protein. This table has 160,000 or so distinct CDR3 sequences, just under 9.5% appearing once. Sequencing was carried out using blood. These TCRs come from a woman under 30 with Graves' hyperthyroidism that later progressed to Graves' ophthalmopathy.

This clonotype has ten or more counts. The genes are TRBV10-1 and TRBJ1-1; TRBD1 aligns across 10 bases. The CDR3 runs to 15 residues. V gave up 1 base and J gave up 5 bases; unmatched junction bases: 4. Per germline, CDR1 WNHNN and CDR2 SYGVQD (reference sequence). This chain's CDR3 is CASSEFGTGATEAFF. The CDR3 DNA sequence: TGCGCCAGCAGTGAGTTTGGGACAGGGGCGACTGAAGCTTTCTTT.

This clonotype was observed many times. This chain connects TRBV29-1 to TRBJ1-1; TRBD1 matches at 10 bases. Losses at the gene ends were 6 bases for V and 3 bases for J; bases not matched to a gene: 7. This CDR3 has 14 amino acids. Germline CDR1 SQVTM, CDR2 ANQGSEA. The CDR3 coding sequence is TGCAGCGTAATCCCGACAGGGGGCTACACTGAAGCTTTCTTT. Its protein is CSVIPTGGYTEAFF. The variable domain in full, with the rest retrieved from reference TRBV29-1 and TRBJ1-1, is SAVISQKPSRDICQRGTSLTIQCQVDSQVTMMFWYRQQPGQSLTLIATANQGSEATYESGFVIDKFPISRPNLTFSTLTVSNMSPEDSSIYLCSVIPTGGYTEAFFGQGTRLTVV.

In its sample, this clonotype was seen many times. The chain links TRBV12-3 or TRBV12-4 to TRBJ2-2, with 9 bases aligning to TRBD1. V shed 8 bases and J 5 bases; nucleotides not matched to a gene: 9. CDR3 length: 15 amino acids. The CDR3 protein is CASGWDRARTGELFF. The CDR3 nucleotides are TGTGCCAGCGGCTGGGACAGGGCGCGGACCGGGGAGCTGTTTTTT.

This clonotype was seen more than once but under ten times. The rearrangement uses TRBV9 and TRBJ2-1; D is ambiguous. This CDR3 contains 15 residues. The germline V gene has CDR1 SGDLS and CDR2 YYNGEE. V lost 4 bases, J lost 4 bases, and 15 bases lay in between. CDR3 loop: CASSPNSRTYNEQFF. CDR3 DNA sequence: TGTGCCAGCAGCCCTAACAGTAGAACTTACAATGAGCAGTTCTTC.

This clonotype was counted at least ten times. CDR3: CASSHQGGFGSYNSPLHF. In DNA, the CDR3 is TGTGCCAGCAGTCACCAGGGGGGTTTCGGCTCCTATAATTCACCCCTCCACTTT. The chain links TRBV27 to TRBJ1-6, with 7 positions matching TRBD1. The CDR3 covers 18 residues. Germline assignment: CDR1 MNHEY and CDR2 SMNVEV (reference sequence). The junction had 10 bases not matched to a gene; V was cut back by 5 bases and J by 0 bases.

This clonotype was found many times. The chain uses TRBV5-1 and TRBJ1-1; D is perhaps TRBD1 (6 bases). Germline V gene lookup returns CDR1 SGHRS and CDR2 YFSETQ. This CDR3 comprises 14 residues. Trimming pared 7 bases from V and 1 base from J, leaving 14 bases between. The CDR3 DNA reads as TGCGCCAGCGGGTATACGGGACAGAACACTGAAGCTTTCTTT. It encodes CASGYTGQNTEAFF.

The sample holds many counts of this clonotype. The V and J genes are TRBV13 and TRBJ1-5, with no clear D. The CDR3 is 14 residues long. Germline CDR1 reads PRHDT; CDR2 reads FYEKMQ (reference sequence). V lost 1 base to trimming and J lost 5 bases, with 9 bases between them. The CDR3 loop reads CASSLAGSDQPQHF. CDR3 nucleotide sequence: TGTGCCAGCAGCTTAGCCGGCAGCGATCAGCCCCAGCATTTT.

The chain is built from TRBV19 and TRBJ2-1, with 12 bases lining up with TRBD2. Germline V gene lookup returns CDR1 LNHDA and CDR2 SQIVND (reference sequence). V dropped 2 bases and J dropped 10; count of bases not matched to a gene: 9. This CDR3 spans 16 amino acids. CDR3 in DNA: TGTGCCAGTAGTATATCGACTAGCGGGAGCATGGGGGAGCAGTTCTTC. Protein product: CASSISTSGSMGEQFF.

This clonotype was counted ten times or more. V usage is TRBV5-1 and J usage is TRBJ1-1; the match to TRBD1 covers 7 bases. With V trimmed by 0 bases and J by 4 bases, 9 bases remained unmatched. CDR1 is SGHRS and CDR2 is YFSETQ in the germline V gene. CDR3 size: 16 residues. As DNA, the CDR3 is TGCGCCAGCAGCTTGGGACAGGGCACGGTAGGCACTGAAGCTTTCTTT. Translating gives CASSLGQGTVGTEAFF.

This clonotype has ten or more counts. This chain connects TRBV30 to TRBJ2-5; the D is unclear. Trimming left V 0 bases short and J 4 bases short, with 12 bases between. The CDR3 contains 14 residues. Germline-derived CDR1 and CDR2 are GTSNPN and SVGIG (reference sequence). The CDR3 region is CAWSVVKRAETQYF. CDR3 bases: TGTGCCTGGAGTGTGGTCAAAAGGGCAGAGACCCAGTACTTC.

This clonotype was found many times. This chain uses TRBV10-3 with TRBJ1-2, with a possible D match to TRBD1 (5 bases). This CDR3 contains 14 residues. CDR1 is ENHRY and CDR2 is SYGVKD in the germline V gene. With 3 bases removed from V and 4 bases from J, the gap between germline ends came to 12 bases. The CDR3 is CAISESGHAYGYTF. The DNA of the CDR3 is TGTGCCATCAGTGAATCTGGACATGCCTATGGCTACACCTTC.

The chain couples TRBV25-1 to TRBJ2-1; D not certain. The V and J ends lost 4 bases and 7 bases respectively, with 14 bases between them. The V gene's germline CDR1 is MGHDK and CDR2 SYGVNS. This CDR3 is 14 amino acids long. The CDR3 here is CASSARHTSNEQFF. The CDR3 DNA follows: TGTGCCAGCAGTGCCCGACATACGTCGAATGAGCAGTTCTTC. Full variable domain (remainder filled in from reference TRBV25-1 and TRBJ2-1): EADIYQTPRYLVIGTGKKITLECSQTMGHDKMYWYQQDPGMELHLIHYSYGVNSTEKGDLSSESTVSRIRTEHFPLTLESARPSHTSQYLCASSARHTSNEQFFGPGTRLTVL.

This CDR3 is CASSLNGEGGRSPLHF. The CDR3 DNA is TGTGCCAGCAGCCTAAACGGGGAAGGGGGACGTTCACCCCTCCACTTT. The V and J genes are TRBV9 and TRBJ1-6, with D perhaps TRBD1 (6 bases). From germline, CDR1 is SGDLS and CDR2 YYNGEE. V was trimmed by 4 bases and J by 9 bases, leaving 20 bases between them. The CDR3 runs 16 residues.

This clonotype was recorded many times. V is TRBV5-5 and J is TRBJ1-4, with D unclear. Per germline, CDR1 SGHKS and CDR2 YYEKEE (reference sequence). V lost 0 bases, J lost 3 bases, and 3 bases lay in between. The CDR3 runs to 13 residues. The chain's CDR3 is CASSLVPNEKLFF. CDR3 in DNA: TGTGCCAGCAGCTTGGTTCCTAATGAAAAACTGTTTTTT.

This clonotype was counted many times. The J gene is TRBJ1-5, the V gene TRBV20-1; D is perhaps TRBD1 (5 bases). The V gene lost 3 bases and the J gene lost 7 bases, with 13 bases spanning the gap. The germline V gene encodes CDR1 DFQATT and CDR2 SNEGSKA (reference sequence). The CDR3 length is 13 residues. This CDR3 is CSASLGGNQPQHF. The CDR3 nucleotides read TGCAGTGCTAGCTTGGGGGGAAACCAGCCCCAGCATTTT.

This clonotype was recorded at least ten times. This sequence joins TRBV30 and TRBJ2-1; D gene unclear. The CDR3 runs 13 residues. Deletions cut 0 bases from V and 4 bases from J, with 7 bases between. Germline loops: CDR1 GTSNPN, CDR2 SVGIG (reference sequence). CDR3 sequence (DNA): TGTGCCTGGAGTGTTAACATGTACAATGAGCAGTTCTTC. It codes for CAWSVNMYNEQFF.

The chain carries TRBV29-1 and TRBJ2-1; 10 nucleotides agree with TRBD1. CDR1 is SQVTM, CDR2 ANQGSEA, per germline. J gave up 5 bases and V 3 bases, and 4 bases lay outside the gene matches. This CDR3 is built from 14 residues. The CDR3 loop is CSVETTGGHNEQFF. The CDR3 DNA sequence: TGCAGCGTTGAGACGACAGGGGGCCACAATGAGCAGTTCTTC.

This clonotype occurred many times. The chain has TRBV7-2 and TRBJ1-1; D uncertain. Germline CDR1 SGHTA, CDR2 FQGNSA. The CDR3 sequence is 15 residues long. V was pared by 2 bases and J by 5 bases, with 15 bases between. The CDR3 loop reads CASSLPRSGGTEAFF. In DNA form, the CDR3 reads TGTGCCAGCAGCTTACCCCGGAGCGGCGGGACTGAAGCTTTCTTT.

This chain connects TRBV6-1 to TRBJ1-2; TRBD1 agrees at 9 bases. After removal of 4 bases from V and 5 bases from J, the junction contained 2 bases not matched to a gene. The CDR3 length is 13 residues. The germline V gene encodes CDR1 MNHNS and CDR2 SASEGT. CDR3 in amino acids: CASSGTGAYGYTF. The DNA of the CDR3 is TGTGCCAGCAGTGGGACAGGGGCGTATGGCTACACCTTC.

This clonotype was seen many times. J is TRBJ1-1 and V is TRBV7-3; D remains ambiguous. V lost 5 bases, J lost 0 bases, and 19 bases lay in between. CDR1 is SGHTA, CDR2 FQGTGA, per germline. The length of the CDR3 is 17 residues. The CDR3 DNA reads TGTGCCAGCAGCACAACGTTAGTAGTACAGCTGAACACTGAAGCTTTCTTT. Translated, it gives CASSTTLVVQLNTEAFF.

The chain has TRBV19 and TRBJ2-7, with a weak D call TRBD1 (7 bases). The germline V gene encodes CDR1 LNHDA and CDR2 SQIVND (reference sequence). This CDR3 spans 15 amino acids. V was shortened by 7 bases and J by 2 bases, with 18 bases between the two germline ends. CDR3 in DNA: TGTGCCAGTACCCCAGGGCAGGGGGGCGCCTACGAGCAGTACTTC. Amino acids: CASTPGQGGAYEQYF.

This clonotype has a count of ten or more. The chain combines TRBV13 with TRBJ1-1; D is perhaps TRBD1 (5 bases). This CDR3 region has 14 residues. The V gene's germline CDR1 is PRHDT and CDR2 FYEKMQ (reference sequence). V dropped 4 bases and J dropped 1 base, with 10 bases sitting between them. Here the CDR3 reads CASSWGRGNTEAFF. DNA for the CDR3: TGTGCCAGCAGCTGGGGACGGGGGAACACTGAAGCTTTCTTT.

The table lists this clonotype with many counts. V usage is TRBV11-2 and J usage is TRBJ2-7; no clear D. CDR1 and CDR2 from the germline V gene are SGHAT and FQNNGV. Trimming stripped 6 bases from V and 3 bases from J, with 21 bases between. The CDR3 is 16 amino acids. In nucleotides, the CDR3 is TGTGCCAGCAGAAAACTGAAAGAGGACCCCAACTACGAGCAGTACTTC. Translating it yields CASRKLKEDPNYEQYF.

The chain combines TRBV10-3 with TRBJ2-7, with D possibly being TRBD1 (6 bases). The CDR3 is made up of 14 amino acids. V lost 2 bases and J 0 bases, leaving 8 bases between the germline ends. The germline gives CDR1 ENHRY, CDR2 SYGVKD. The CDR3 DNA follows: TGTGCCATCAGTGAGCAGGGGACCTCCTACGAGCAGTACTTC. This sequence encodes CAISEQGTSYEQYF.